Presented here are 26 T cell receptor beta chains from one specimen sequenced in a study of a mutant IDH1 vaccine in newly diagnosed glioma. TCRdb's copy holds only in-frame clones and misses some; the assay was immunoSEQ multiplex PCR. The data contain some 55,000 clones, 70% to 90% of them seen just once; the ten biggest clones take up about 5%. The time point denotes: week 5, during vaccination. Every vaccination contained 300 ug of the mutant IDH1 20-mer peptide and was paired with topical imiquimod. These receptors have no known antigen. Sequenced material: PBMCs, taken from a glioma patient whose treatment included an IDH1 peptide vaccine. These receptor sequences come from a middle-aged woman with glioma.

The chain carries TRBV5-5 and TRBJ2-7; either TRBD1 or TRBD2 may fit D (6 bases each). This CDR3 region has 17 residues. V lost 7 bases to trimming and J lost 3 bases, with 26 bases between them. In germline, CDR1 is SGHKS, CDR2 YYEKEE (reference sequence). The CDR3 loop reads CASSMTPRGRTLYEQYF. CDR3 DNA: TGTGCCAGCTCAATGACGCCCCGGGGGCGGACCCTCTACGAGCAGTACTTC.

CDR3 sequence reads: CASSLGTSGSYNEQFF. In DNA form, the CDR3 reads TGTGCCAGCAGCTTAGGGACTAGCGGTTCTTACAATGAGCAGTTCTTC. The rearrangement links TRBV7-8 to TRBJ2-1; TRBD2 aligns across 10 bases. The CDR3 length is 16 residues. Germline values: CDR1 SGHVS, CDR2 FQNEAQ. The V and J ends lost 1 base and 4 bases, in that order; junction bases with no gene match: 4.

The chain recombines TRBV7-9 with TRBJ2-5, with 7 bases aligning to TRBD2. Germline assignment: CDR1 SEHNR and CDR2 FQNEAQ (reference sequence). CDR3 length equals 14 residues. Trimming took 4 bases from V and 5 from J; bases not matched to a gene: 7. CDR3 residues: CASSSTSWSETQYF. CDR3 bases: TGTGCCAGCAGCTCGACTAGCTGGAGTGAGACCCAGTACTTC.

The chain joins TRBV25-1 to TRBJ2-7, with a possible D match to TRBD2 (5 bases). V was clipped by 5 bases and J by 2 bases, with 10 bases between them. Per germline, CDR1 MGHDK and CDR2 SYGVNS. The CDR3 runs to 13 residues. This CDR3 is CASSIPGAYEQYF. The CDR3 bases are TGTGCCAGCAGTATCCCCGGGGCCTACGAGCAGTACTTC.

This clone appeared a single time. The chain uses TRBV2 and TRBJ1-1; TRBD1 agrees at 7 bases. The length of the CDR3 is 13 residues. Germline CDR1 is SNHLY and CDR2 is FYNNEI. V shed 6 bases, J shed 7 bases, and the junction held 8 bases outside the gene matches. CDR3 sequence (DNA): TGTGCCAGCAGGGGCGACAGGGTAATTGAAGCTTTCTTT. It yields the protein CASRGDRVIEAFF.

This rearrangement joins TRBV29-1 to TRBJ2-6; 7 nucleotides line up with TRBD2. The germline CDR1 and CDR2 sequences are SQVTM and ANQGSEA. The CDR3 covers 14 residues. V shed 6 bases and J 0 bases; nucleotides not matched to a gene: 2. CDR3 region: CSVGGDSGANVLTF. CDR3 nucleotide sequence: TGCAGCGTGGGAGGGGACTCTGGGGCCAACGTCCTGACTTTC. Supplemented by reference TRBV29-1 and TRBJ2-6, the full variable domain reads SAVISQKPSRDICQRGTSLTIQCQVDSQVTMMFWYRQQPGQSLTLIATANQGSEATYESGFVIDKFPISRPNLTFSTLTVSNMSPEDSSIYLCSVGGDSGANVLTFGAGSRLTVL.

The V and J genes are TRBV2 and TRBJ2-5; tentative D call: TRBD2 (5 bases). The CDR3 extends over 12 amino acids. From germline, CDR1 is SNHLY and CDR2 FYNNEI. Trimming took 3 bases from V and 4 from J, leaving 6 bases between them. CDR3 sequence reads: CASSDGRETQYF. CDR3 DNA: TGTGCCAGCAGTGATGGGAGAGAGACCCAGTACTTC.

V usage is TRBV7-3 and J usage is TRBJ2-3; 7 bases are shared with TRBD2. Trimming removed 3 bases from V and 0 bases from J; junction bases left unmatched: 15. Germline CDR1 is SGHTA and CDR2 is FQGTGA. CDR3 length: 19 residues. The CDR3 DNA follows: TGTGCCAGCAGCTTCTCGCCTAGCGGAACTTCTGCTAGCACAGATACGCAGTATTTT. Protein: CASSFSPSGTSASTDTQYF.

The genes are TRBV9 and TRBJ2-7; D gene unclear. Trimming pared 4 bases from V and 5 bases from J, leaving 13 bases between. The CDR3 spans 13 residues. The germline V gene encodes CDR1 SGDLS and CDR2 YYNGEE. CDR3 sequence reads: CASSPSLRHEQYF. The CDR3, as DNA: TGTGCCAGCAGCCCCAGCCTGCGCCACGAGCAGTACTTC.

The chain combines TRBV5-1 with TRBJ2-1, with 13 bases aligning to TRBD2. The CDR3 spans 17 residues. V was clipped by 4 bases and J by 4 bases; unmatched bases: 8. The germline CDR1 and CDR2 sequences are SGHRS and YFSETQ. CDR3 sequence (DNA): TGCGCCAGCAGCCCACCGACTAGCGGGAGGCTTTACAATGAGCAGTTCTTC. Translated: CASSPPTSGRLYNEQFF.

The chain joins TRBV10-2 to TRBJ2-2, with TRBD2 matching over 8 bases. Germline loops: CDR1 WSHSY, CDR2 SAAADI. This CDR3 is 14 amino acids long. V trimming: 8 bases; J trimming: 1 base; junction bases outside the gene matches: 3. CDR3 in amino acids: CASRAGGNTGELFF. DNA of the CDR3: TGCGCCAGCCGTGCGGGAGGGAACACCGGGGAGCTGTTTTTT.

This clone was detected once. The chain employs TRBV14 and TRBJ2-5, with D uncertain. The V end was cut by 1 base, the J end by 4 bases, with 4 bases between. The germline gives CDR1 SGHDN, CDR2 FVKESK. CDR3 size: 12 residues. The chain's CDR3 is CASSQVLETQYF. The CDR3 DNA is TGTGCCAGCAGCCAAGTTTTAGAGACCCAGTACTTC. Full variable domain (outside the CDR3, taken from reference TRBV14 and TRBJ2-5): EAGVTQFPSHSVIEKGQTVTLRCDPISGHDNLYWYRRVMGKEIKFLLHFVKESKQDESGMPNNRFLAERTGGTYSTLKVQPAELEDSGVYFCASSQVLETQYFGPGTRLLVL.

The chain employs TRBV2 and TRBJ2-5, with 8 bases identical to TRBD2. The CDR3 is 13 amino acids. The germline V gene has CDR1 SNHLY and CDR2 FYNNEI. Trimming took 9 bases from V and 4 from J; bases not matched to a gene: 7. The CDR3 sequence is CASSGMGGETQYF. CDR3 bases: TGTGCCAGTAGCGGGATGGGGGGAGAGACCCAGTACTTC.

The chain is built from TRBV28 and TRBJ1-1, with D unresolved. In germline, CDR1 is MDHEN, CDR2 SYDVKM. The V end was cut by 2 bases, the J end by 7 bases, with 8 bases between. This CDR3 region has 12 residues. The DNA for the CDR3 is TGTGCCAGCAGTTTACGGGCAGTTGAAGCTTTCTTT. It yields the protein CASSLRAVEAFF.

V is TRBV19 and J is TRBJ1-1, with D possibly matching TRBD1 (5 bases). CDR1 is LNHDA and CDR2 is SQIVND in the germline V gene (reference sequence). The CDR3 spans 13 residues. DNA for the CDR3: TGTGCAGTACAGGACGGACTGAACACTGAAGCTTTCTTT. Translated: CAVQDGLNTEAFF. Full variable domain (rest looked up from reference TRBV19 and TRBJ1-1): DGGITQSPKYLFRKEGQNVTLSCEQNLNHDAMYWYRQDPGQGLRLIYYSQIVNDFQKGDIAEGYSVSREKKESFPLTVTSAQKNPTAFYLCAVQDGLNTEAFFGQGTRLTVV.

This chain links TRBV4-1 with TRBJ1-1; no definite D call. Germline lookup yields CDR1 MGHRA and CDR2 YSYEKL. The CDR3 has 17 amino acids. V was pared by 0 bases and J by 1 base, with 15 bases between. This CDR3 reads CASSQDFSSSGNTEAFF. CDR3 DNA sequence: TGCGCCAGCAGCCAAGATTTCAGTTCCTCAGGGAACACTGAAGCTTTCTTT.

The chain uses TRBV11-2 and TRBJ2-5; D is possibly TRBD2 (5 bases). V lost 2 bases, J lost 1 base, and 20 bases lay in between. This CDR3 contains 18 residues. Looked up from germline, CDR1 is SGHAT and CDR2 is FQNNGV. The CDR3 DNA is TGTGCCAGCAGCTTAACGGTTTTGGGCGGGCAGCCCCAAGAGACCCAGTACTTC. As protein: CASSLTVLGGQPQETQYF. The complete variable domain, with remaining parts taken from reference TRBV11-2 and TRBJ2-5, reads EAGVAQSPRYKIIEKRQSVAFWCNPISGHATLYWYQQILGQGPKLLIQFQNNGVVDDSQLPKDRFSAERLKGVDSTLKIQPAKLEDSAVYLCASSLTVLGGQPQETQYFGPGTRLLVL.

The chain links TRBV20-1 to TRBJ2-7, with D hard to call. The CDR3 sequence is 10 residues long. V dropped 5 bases and J dropped 5 bases, with 7 bases sitting between them. Germline lookup yields CDR1 DFQATT and CDR2 SNEGSKA (reference sequence). The CDR3 coding sequence is TGCAGTGCTTATTTGAACGAGCAGTACTTC. It is translated as CSAYLNEQYF.

The chain joins TRBV6-6 to TRBJ1-5; D is undetermined. The CDR3 has 13 amino acids. In germline, CDR1 is MNHNY, CDR2 SVGAGI (reference sequence). V was cut by 3 bases and J by 7 bases, with 10 bases left in between. The CDR3, as DNA: TGTGCCAGCAGTTATAAAGGTGTACAGCCCCAGCATTTT. Translated, it gives CASSYKGVQPQHF.

V is TRBV7-9 and J is TRBJ1-4, with D uncertain. This CDR3 contains 19 residues. V was pared by 1 base and J by 7 bases, with 25 bases between. Looked up from germline, CDR1 is SEHNR and CDR2 is FQNEAQ (reference sequence). The CDR3, as DNA: TGTGCCAGCAGCTTAGTACCAGGTTCCGTGGGAAAATGGCCTGAAAAACTGTTTTTT. Amino acid sequence: CASSLVPGSVGKWPEKLFF. Looking up the rest from reference TRBV7-9 and TRBJ1-4 gives the full variable domain: DTGVSQNPRHKITKRGQNVTFRCDPISEHNRLYWYRQTLGQGPEFLTYFQNEAQLEKSRLLSDRFSAERPKGSFSTLEIQRTEQGDSAMYLCASSLVPGSVGKWPEKLFFGSGTQLSVL.

The chain uses TRBV5-1 and TRBJ1-4, with D hard to call. The CDR3 consists of 15 residues. Germline V gene sequence: CDR1 SGHRS, CDR2 YFSETQ. The V gene lost 1 base and the J gene lost 0 bases, with 7 bases spanning the gap. The CDR3 loop reads CASSLFLATNEKLFF. In DNA form, the CDR3 reads TGCGCCAGCAGCTTGTTCCTTGCAACTAATGAAAAACTGTTTTTT.

V is TRBV15 and J is TRBJ1-2; 8 bases fit TRBD1. CDR1 and CDR2 from the germline V gene are LNHNV and YYDKDF (reference sequence). The CDR3 runs 16 residues. Losses at the gene ends were 0 bases for V and 8 bases for J; bases not matched to a gene: 11. As DNA, the CDR3 is TGTGCCACCAGCAGAGATAGGACAGGGAAGTTTGGGGGCTACACCTTC. Protein sequence: CATSRDRTGKFGGYTF.

The table lists this clone with a count of one. The chain employs TRBV2 and TRBJ1-1, with D hard to call. Trimming pared 11 bases from V and 3 bases from J, leaving 22 bases between. Germline V CDR1 and CDR2: SNHLY, FYNNEI. The CDR3 length is 15 residues. CDR3 residues: CAGRNGQGVYTEAFF. The CDR3 nucleotides read TGTGCCGGGAGAAACGGGCAAGGAGTGTACACTGAAGCTTTCTTT.

This clone came up once. This chain connects TRBV27 to TRBJ2-3; D gene ambiguous. The CDR3 loop spans 14 amino acids. The germline CDR1 and CDR2 sequences are MNHEY and SMNVEV (reference sequence). V shed 3 bases and J shed 5 bases, with 12 bases lying between them. The CDR3: CASSFLSSGDTQYF. CDR3 in DNA: TGTGCCAGCAGTTTCCTATCGTCCGGAGATACGCAGTATTTT.

In this sample, this clone turned up once. The chain couples TRBV5-1 to TRBJ2-5; D gene ambiguous. The CDR3 covers 11 residues. Trimming cost V 4 bases and J 2 bases, with 3 bases left between them. Per the germline V gene, CDR1 is SGHRS and CDR2 is YFSETQ. The CDR3 spells CASSGQETQYF. The CDR3 DNA reads TGCGCCAGCAGCGGGCAAGAGACCCAGTACTTC. Supplemented by reference TRBV5-1 and TRBJ2-5, the full variable domain reads KAGVTQTPRYLIKTRGQQVTLSCSPISGHRSVSWYQQTPGQGLQFLFEYFSETQRNKGNFPGRFSGRQFSNSRSEMNVSTLELGDSALYLCASSGQETQYFGPGTRLLVL.

This chain connects TRBV7-2 to TRBJ1-5, with no clear D. V dropped 2 bases and J dropped 6 bases, with 17 bases sitting between them. The germline CDR1 and CDR2 sequences are SGHTA and FQGNSA. This CDR3 has 16 amino acids. The CDR3 bases are TGTGCCAGCAGCTTATGGTCGGGAGGGATCGGTCAGCCCCAGCATTTT. Encoded protein: CASSLWSGGIGQPQHF. Complete variable domain (other parts from reference TRBV7-2 and TRBJ1-5): GAGVSQSPSNKVTEKGKDVELRCDPISGHTALYWYRQSLGQGLEFLIYFQGNSAPDKSGLPSDRFSAERTGGSVSTLTIQRTQQEDSAVYLCASSLWSGGIGQPQHFGDGTRLSIL.